This TCR beta chain came from a study of T-cell reconstitution after alpha-beta-depleted transplantation in children. This clonotype turned up a few times. Its antigen is currently unknown. The length of the CDR3 is 14 residues. The V gene lost 2 bases and the J gene lost 5 bases, with 12 bases spanning the gap. Germline V gene lookup returns CDR1 KGHSH and CDR2 LQKENI. Study-level points and caveats: Reportedly, only several hundred clones from non-depleted graft cells drove alpha-beta T-cell counts at about two months.

The library targeted TCRbeta and was prepared with unique molecular identifiers. TCRdb fed the PCR reads into MiXCR, producing one record per CDR3 protein. Of about 200,000 distinct CDR3 sequences in the sample, roughly 6% are singletons; the top ten hold around 4.3%. The chain combines TRBV18 with TRBJ1-1; a weak D match, TRBD1 (5 bases). This clonotype was obtained from a girl under three years old with combined immunodeficiency, due to receive a stem cell transplant. The starting material was PBMCs, obtained before TCRalphabeta/CD19-depleted stem cell transplant. The CDR3 reads CASSPSPEGTEAFF. In DNA, the CDR3 is TGTGCCAGCTCACCATCCCCGGAGGGGACTGAAGCTTTCTTT.